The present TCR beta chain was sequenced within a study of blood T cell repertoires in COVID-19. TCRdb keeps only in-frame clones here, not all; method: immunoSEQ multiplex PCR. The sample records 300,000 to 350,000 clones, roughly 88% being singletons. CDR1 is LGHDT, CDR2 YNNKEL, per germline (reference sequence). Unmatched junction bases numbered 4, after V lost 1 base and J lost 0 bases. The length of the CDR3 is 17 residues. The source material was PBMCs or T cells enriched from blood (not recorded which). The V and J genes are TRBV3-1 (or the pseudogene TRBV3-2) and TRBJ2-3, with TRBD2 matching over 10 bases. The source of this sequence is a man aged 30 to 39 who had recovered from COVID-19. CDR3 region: CASSQGGLATSTDTQYF. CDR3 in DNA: TGTGCCAGCAGCCAAGGGGGACTAGCGACTAGCACAGATACGCAGTATTTT.